This T cell receptor (beta chain) originates from a study of T cell responses to AZD1222 COVID-19 vaccine. Findings and limits, study-wide: Following two doses of AZD1222, Spike-specific TCR breadth and depth rose.

Germline V CDR1 and CDR2: SGHNT, YYREEE (reference sequence). V shed 4 bases and J shed 7 bases, with 15 bases lying between them. The CDR3 covers 13 residues. Libraries were prepared by immunoSEQ multiplex PCR; TCRdb keeps only in-frame clonotypes and omits some of them. Here the sample spans just over 80,000 clones, 70% to 90% being singletons. In the case of this clone: Its antigen is as yet unknown.

The TCR comes from an adult in good health. The chain combines TRBV5-4 with TRBJ2-7; a possible D gene is TRBD2 (5 bases). Sequencing was performed on peripheral blood, taken on day 0 of AZD1222 vaccination. In DNA form, the CDR3 reads TGTGCCAGCAGCGCGGACTCCTCGAGAGAGCAGTACTTC. It specifies CASSADSSREQYF.